One and the same sample provided the 13 T cell receptor beta chains below, sequenced in a study of beta chain features in type 1 diabetes. cDNA synthesis used the whole RNA isolate, giving expressed TCRB sequences. Only in-frame clones appear in the TCRdb table, and some are missing; sequencing was by immunoSEQ multiplex PCR. Found here are some 150,000 clones, about 10% of them singletons; the top ten hold 0.6% to 0.8%. The sequenced sample was central memory CD4+ T cells from blood. Receptor source: a man in his late teens or twenties in good health.

This clone was detected many times. The chain has TRBV14 and TRBJ2-1; D perhaps matches TRBD2 (6 bases). The CDR3 has 15 residues. The germline V and J ends were trimmed by 4 bases and 2 bases, with 12 bases remaining between them. Germline assignment: CDR1 SGHDN and CDR2 FVKESK. This CDR3 is CASSRLTGAYNEQFF. CDR3 bases: TGTGCCAGCAGCCGGCTTACGGGGGCCTACAATGAGCAGTTCTTC.

This clone occurred a few times. This chain uses TRBV2 with TRBJ2-1, with D possibly TRBD2 on 5 matching bases. Germline loops: CDR1 SNHLY, CDR2 FYNNEI. CDR3 length equals 14 residues. V lost 5 bases to trimming and J lost 0 bases, with 8 bases between them. The CDR3 loop reads CASSYSGSYNEQFF. CDR3 DNA: TGTGCCAGCAGTTACAGCGGCTCCTACAATGAGCAGTTCTTC.

This clone was detected only a few times. The chain recombines TRBV7-3 with TRBJ2-1; the match to TRBD2 covers 9 bases. The junction had 7 bases not matched to a gene; V was cut back by 4 bases and J by 3 bases. CDR1 is SGHTA, CDR2 FQGTGA, per germline. This CDR3 is 16 amino acids long. The CDR3 spells CASSSERGDNYNEQFF. DNA of the CDR3: TGTGCCAGCAGCTCAGAGCGGGGGGATAACTACAATGAGCAGTTCTTC. The variable domain in full, completed from reference TRBV7-3 and TRBJ2-1, reads GAGVSQTPSNKVTEKGKYVELRCDPISGHTALYWYRQSLGQGPEFLIYFQGTGAADDSGLPNDRFFAVRPEGSVSTLKIQRTERGDSAVYLCASSSERGDNYNEQFFGPGTRLTVL.

This clone was seen many times. The chain joins TRBV19 to TRBJ1-2, with TRBD1 matching 7 bases. Germline V lookup: CDR1 LNHDA, CDR2 SQIVND (reference sequence). CDR3 length: 13 residues. V dropped 6 bases and J dropped 3; count of bases not matched to a gene: 4. CDR3 region: CASRHGQDYGYTF. The CDR3 DNA follows: TGTGCCAGTAGACACGGACAGGACTATGGCTACACCTTC.

CDR3 protein: CSVNEDGYTF. The CDR3 DNA sequence: TGCAGTGTCAACGAGGATGGCTACACCTTC. The V call is TRBV20-1, the J call TRBJ1-2; D is undetermined. Germline V gene sequence: CDR1 DFQATT, CDR2 SNEGSKA (reference sequence). The CDR3 has 10 amino acids. Trimming left V 7 bases short and J 6 bases short, with 9 bases between.

The chain couples TRBV6-5 to TRBJ1-2; no firm D call. V was clipped by 0 bases and J by 4 bases, with 9 bases between them. This CDR3 region has 14 residues. Germline values: CDR1 MNHEY, CDR2 SVGAGI. DNA for the CDR3: TGTGCCAGCAGTTACTCGATCTTAGCCTATGGCTACACCTTC. Translation: CASSYSILAYGYTF.

CDR3 sequence: CASSAGGTGGANYGYTF. The CDR3 DNA is TGTGCCAGCAGCGCAGGGGGAACAGGGGGCGCTAACTATGGCTACACCTTC. V gene TRBV9 combines with J gene TRBJ1-2; TRBD1 agrees at 9 bases. The V and J ends lost 3 bases and 0 bases, in that order; junction bases with no gene match: 9. Germline V gene data show CDR1 as SGDLS and CDR2 as YYNGEE. The CDR3 sequence is 17 residues long.

V gene TRBV6-1 combines with J gene TRBJ1-4; no reliable D call. Germline CDR1 is MNHNS and CDR2 is SASEGT. The V and J ends lost 2 bases and 7 bases respectively, with 11 bases between them. The CDR3 has 14 residues. In nucleotides, the CDR3 is TGTGCCAGCAGTGAATTTCGGGGAATTGAAAAACTGTTTTTT. This codes for CASSEFRGIEKLFF.

Only a few counts were recorded for this clone. The V and J genes are TRBV4-1 and TRBJ2-3, with 9 bases aligning to TRBD2. The CDR3 is 16 residues long. Germline loops: CDR1 MGHRA, CDR2 YSYEKL. The V segment lost 3 bases and the J segment 3 bases; nucleotides outside the gene matches: 7. CDR3 bases: TGCGCCAGCAGCCAGTTGACTAGCGGCCGAACAGATACGCAGTATTTT. It specifies CASSQLTSGRTDTQYF.

The chain recombines TRBV7-8 with TRBJ2-7; possibly TRBD2 for D (5 bases). Germline loops: CDR1 SGHVS, CDR2 FQNEAQ. The CDR3 spans 11 residues. V dropped 3 bases and J dropped 7 bases, with 7 bases sitting between them. The CDR3 region is CASSFRGEQYF. The CDR3 coding sequence is TGTGCCAGCAGCTTCCGAGGGGAGCAGTACTTC.

This clone was counted only a few times. This chain links TRBV6-5 with TRBJ2-2; TRBD1 is a possible D gene (6 bases). Per germline, CDR1 MNHEY and CDR2 SVGAGI. Trimming shortened V by 8 bases and J by 1 base, and 8 bases separated the two germline ends. This CDR3 contains 13 residues. The CDR3 sequence: CASETGNTGELFF. CDR3 sequence (DNA): TGTGCCAGCGAGACAGGGAACACCGGGGAGCTGTTTTTT.

The gene calls are TRBV11-2 and TRBJ2-3, with D perhaps TRBD2 (7 bases). Trimming left V 2 bases short and J 6 bases short, with 15 bases between. The CDR3 is 15 amino acids. Germline CDR1 is SGHAT and CDR2 is FQNNGV. In DNA form, the CDR3 reads TGTGCCAGCAGCTTAAGAGGGGGGGCCGGGGATACGCAGTATTTT. Translating it yields CASSLRGGAGDTQYF.

The rearrangement links TRBV4-3 to TRBJ1-2, with a possible D match to TRBD1 (5 bases). Looked up from germline, CDR1 is LGHNA and CDR2 is YSLEER. V was pared by 0 bases and J by 8 bases, with 13 bases between. The CDR3 consists of 14 residues. Here the CDR3 reads CASSQEVGGKGYTF. The CDR3, as DNA: TGCGCCAGCAGCCAAGAAGTCGGGGGGAAGGGCTACACCTTC.